This T cell receptor (beta chain) was identified during a study of blood T cell repertoires in COVID-19. Germline V gene data show CDR1 as SGHRS and CDR2 as YFSETQ. Trimming left V 0 bases short and J 3 bases short, with 9 bases between. The CDR3 has 14 residues. Generated by immunoSEQ multiplex PCR, the TCRdb table keeps only in-frame clones and is missing some. Of about half a million clones listed, 70% to 90% are singletons. The sequence was obtained from a human donor in a cohort sampled during active COVID-19. The chain links TRBV5-1 to TRBJ1-1; a possible D gene is TRBD1 (6 bases). Sample: peripheral blood. This chain's CDR3 is CASSLEGVYTEAFF. The CDR3 DNA sequence: TGCGCCAGCAGCTTGGAGGGGGTCTACACTGAAGCTTTCTTT.